Presented here are 30 T cell receptor beta chains from one specimen sequenced in a study of cytomegalovirus exposure and HLA in healthy donors. The PCR ran on 60 Vbeta and 13 Jbeta primers. Method: immunoSEQ multiplex PCR; TCRdb's copy keeps in-frame clones and lacks some. The sample yields around 120,000 clones, roughly 63% seen once. The sample was PBMCs. The origin of the receptors is a man in his thirties or forties in good health and CMV-seropositive.

This clone was observed a few times. This sequence joins TRBV11-2 and TRBJ2-3, with 9 bases fitting TRBD2. The CDR3 sequence is 16 residues long. V trimming: 1 base; J trimming: 5 bases; junction bases outside the gene matches: 7. CDR1 SGHAT and CDR2 FQNNGV come from the germline V gene. This chain's CDR3 is CASSLATSGAGDTQYF. CDR3 bases: TGTGCCAGCAGCTTAGCGACTAGCGGCGCAGGAGATACGCAGTATTTT. Drawing the rest from reference TRBV11-2 and TRBJ2-3, the complete variable domain is EAGVAQSPRYKIIEKRQSVAFWCNPISGHATLYWYQQILGQGPKLLIQFQNNGVVDDSQLPKDRFSAERLKGVDSTLKIQPAKLEDSAVYLCASSLATSGAGDTQYFGPGTRLTVL.

The chain links TRBV27 to TRBJ2-1; 7 bases align to TRBD2. V shed 6 bases, J shed 1 base, and the junction held 3 bases outside the gene matches. The V gene's germline CDR1 is MNHEY and CDR2 SMNVEV (reference sequence). The CDR3 has 14 residues. CDR3 amino acids: CASSRLASYNEQFF. In DNA, the CDR3 is TGTGCCAGCAGCCGACTAGCTTCCTACAATGAGCAGTTCTTC.

The rearrangement uses TRBV27 and TRBJ2-2; D possibly corresponds to TRBD1 (6 bases). From germline, CDR1 is MNHEY and CDR2 SMNVEV (reference sequence). Trimming left V 5 bases short and J 5 bases short, with 21 bases between. The CDR3 spans 17 residues. As DNA, the CDR3 is TGTGCCAGCAGTGCCAGGGGAATAGGCACTAAAACCGGGGAGCTGTTTTTT. It encodes CASSARGIGTKTGELFF.

This chain uses TRBV5-1 with TRBJ2-7; 11 nucleotides line up with TRBD1. Trimming removed 4 bases from V and 2 bases from J; junction bases left unmatched: 5. Looked up from germline, CDR1 is SGHRS and CDR2 is YFSETQ. CDR3 length: 15 residues. This CDR3 is CASSQGTGGTYEQYF. DNA of the CDR3: TGCGCCAGCAGCCAGGGGACAGGGGGGACCTACGAGCAGTACTTC.

This clone has only a few counts. The chain carries TRBV19 and TRBJ1-2; D gene uncertain. The CDR3 is 15 amino acids. Trimming shortened V by 4 bases and J by 3 bases, and 15 bases separated the two germline ends. CDR1 LNHDA and CDR2 SQIVND come from the germline V gene (reference sequence). The CDR3, as DNA: TGTGCCAGTAGTACGCCGAGTGAGCTGGACTATGGCTACACCTTC. As protein: CASSTPSELDYGYTF.

The chain combines TRBV18 with TRBJ2-2, with D tentatively TRBD2 (5 bases). Trimming cost V 0 bases and J 3 bases, with 5 bases left between them. Per the germline V gene, CDR1 is KGHSH and CDR2 is LQKENI. The length of the CDR3 is 14 residues. The CDR3 loop is CASSPPEDTGELFF. The CDR3 DNA follows: TGTGCCAGCTCACCACCGGAGGACACCGGGGAGCTGTTTTTT.

V is TRBV5-4 and J is TRBJ2-3, with TRBD2 matching over 9 bases. The ends lost 4 bases at V and 2 bases at J; junction bases unmatched: 8. CDR1 is SGHNT and CDR2 is YYREEE in the germline V gene (reference sequence). This CDR3 has 16 residues. The CDR3 spells CASSVRLAAYTDTQYF. Written as DNA, the CDR3 is TGTGCCAGCAGCGTTCGACTAGCGGCCTACACAGATACGCAGTATTTT. Drawing the rest from reference TRBV5-4 and TRBJ2-3, the complete variable domain is ETGVTQSPTHLIKTRGQQVTLRCSSQSGHNTVSWYQQALGQGPQFIFQYYREEENGRGNFPPRFSGLQFPNYSSELNVNALELDDSALYLCASSVRLAAYTDTQYFGPGTRLTVL.

This clone came up a few times. CDR3 amino acids: CASSPSRELFF. CDR3 nucleotides: TGTGCCAGCAGCCCCTCCCGGGAGCTGTTTTTT. The V and J genes are TRBV6-6 and TRBJ2-2, with D unclear. Germline-derived CDR1 and CDR2 are MNHNY and SVGAGI (reference sequence). The CDR3 is made up of 11 amino acids. Deletions cut 6 bases from V and 9 bases from J, with 8 bases between.

This clone has more than one count but fewer than ten. The V gene is TRBV5-4, the J gene TRBJ2-5; 9 bases line up with TRBD2. The germline gives CDR1 SGHNT, CDR2 YYREEE (reference sequence). The CDR3 runs to 17 residues. With V trimmed by 0 bases and J by 3 bases, 9 bases remained unmatched. The CDR3 DNA is TGTGCCAGCAGCTTGGCTCGTGGCGGGGGGGAGAAAGAGACCCAGTACTTC. It specifies CASSLARGGGEKETQYF.

In its sample, this clone was seen a few times. This chain uses TRBV7-9 with TRBJ2-1; D remains ambiguous. Germline V lookup: CDR1 SEHNR, CDR2 FQNEAQ (reference sequence). This CDR3 is built from 14 residues. The V end lost 11 bases, the J end lost 3 bases, and 17 bases lay between the germline ends. The CDR3 reads CAVRATPYYNEQFF. CDR3 nucleotides: TGTGCCGTCCGAGCGACCCCTTACTACAATGAGCAGTTCTTC. Full variable domain (remainder filled in from reference TRBV7-9 and TRBJ2-1): DTGVSQNPRHKITKRGQNVTFRCDPISEHNRLYWYRQTLGQGPEFLTYFQNEAQLEKSRLLSDRFSAERPKGSFSTLEIQRTEQGDSAMYLCAVRATPYYNEQFFGPGTRLTVL.

This clone has only one observation. The rearrangement links TRBV29-1 to TRBJ2-7; tentatively, D is TRBD2 (6 bases). The germline CDR1 and CDR2 sequences are SQVTM and ANQGSEA. This CDR3 comprises 14 residues. V dropped 4 bases and J dropped 3 bases, with 16 bases sitting between them. DNA for the CDR3: TGCAGCGTTGGGAGGGACTTTCAGAGCTACGAGCAGTACTTC. It specifies CSVGRDFQSYEQYF.

The chain recombines TRBV30 with TRBJ2-5; 13 positions match TRBD2. The J call may be incorrect, as the DNA end agrees better with TRBJ2-7. Germline CDR1 reads GTSNPN; CDR2 reads SVGIG (reference sequence). The length of the CDR3 is 18 residues. The CDR3 DNA sequence: TGTGCCTGGAGTGATCCGGGACTAGCGGGAATTCATACCTACGAGCAGTACTTC. This sequence encodes CAWSDPGLAGIHTYEQYF.

The chain carries TRBV5-1 and TRBJ2-1; D is ambiguous. The CDR3 consists of 14 residues. V dropped 0 bases and J dropped 4 bases, with 8 bases sitting between them. Looked up from germline, CDR1 is SGHRS and CDR2 is YFSETQ. CDR3 region: CASSLGEAYNEQFF. Here the CDR3 DNA reads TGCGCCAGCAGCTTGGGTGAGGCGTACAATGAGCAGTTCTTC.

This clone was detected only a few times. CDR3 coding DNA: TGCGCCAGCAGCCGGGGACTAAGAAGAACAGGGTTGACTGAAGCTTTCTTT. This gives the protein CASSRGLRRTGLTEAFF. This chain uses TRBV5-1 with TRBJ1-1; perhaps TRBD1 as D (6 bases). The CDR3 loop spans 17 amino acids. Germline V gene sequence: CDR1 SGHRS, CDR2 YFSETQ. Trimming cost V 4 bases and J 5 bases, with 24 bases left between them.

The gene calls are TRBV6-6 and TRBJ2-7; D might be TRBD2 (6 bases). The CDR3 contains 13 residues. From germline, CDR1 is MNHNY and CDR2 SVGAGI (reference sequence). Deletions cut 5 bases from V and 2 bases from J, with 10 bases between. In DNA form, the CDR3 reads TGTGCCAGCAGTCCTGGACTAACCTACGAGCAGTACTTC. This translates into CASSPGLTYEQYF.

The V gene is TRBV5-1, the J gene TRBJ1-4; the D gene is possibly TRBD1 (5 bases). The germline V and J ends were trimmed by 1 base and 8 bases, with 9 bases remaining between them. Germline CDR1 is SGHRS and CDR2 is YFSETQ. The CDR3 runs to 13 residues. The CDR3 DNA reads as TGCGCCAGCAGCTTGCAGGGTGGGGAAAAACTGTTTTTT. Its protein product is CASSLQGGEKLFF.

The CDR3 region has the DNA TGTGCCAGCAGCTTATCGTTAGCGGGAGTCGGGGAGCTGTTTTTT. It encodes CASSLSLAGVGELFF. The chain combines TRBV7-3 with TRBJ2-2, with 9 bases aligning to TRBD2. J gave up 7 bases and V 2 bases, and 5 bases lay outside the gene matches. Germline-derived CDR1 and CDR2 are SGHTA and FQGTGA. CDR3 length: 15 residues.

The rearrangement links TRBV4-2 to TRBJ1-2; a possible D gene is TRBD1 (5 bases). This CDR3 spans 17 amino acids. V lost 1 base and J lost 6, with 21 bases in between. CDR1 LGHNA and CDR2 YNFKEQ come from the germline V gene. CDR3 residues: CASSQVTGTGDLNGYTF. CDR3 nucleotides: TGTGCCAGCAGCCAAGTAACGGGGACTGGTGATCTCAATGGCTACACCTTC.

The chain combines TRBV6-5 with TRBJ1-3; D is possibly TRBD1 (6 bases). The CDR3 loop spans 14 amino acids. CDR1 and CDR2 (germline): MNHEY, SVGAGI. Trimming took off 7 bases at V and 1 base at J, with 11 bases between the two ends. CDR3 in DNA: TGTGCCAGCAATCCCGGGACATCTGGAAACACCATATATTTT. It is translated as CASNPGTSGNTIYF.

The chain uses TRBV7-9 and TRBJ2-7; the D is unclear. CDR3 length: 14 residues. CDR1 is SEHNR, CDR2 FQNEAQ, per germline (reference sequence). V lost 5 bases, J lost 5 bases, and 16 bases lay in between. The CDR3 loop reads CASSPFRSYDEQYF. CDR3 DNA: TGTGCCAGCAGCCCCTTTCGCTCCTACGACGAGCAGTACTTC.

The V call is TRBV28, the J call TRBJ1-1, with a weak D call TRBD1 (6 bases). CDR3 length: 14 amino acids. The ends were cut back, 6 bases at V and 5 bases at J, with 16 bases in the middle. The germline gives CDR1 MDHEN, CDR2 SYDVKM. The CDR3 is CASSTRRGNTEAFF. As DNA, the CDR3 is TGTGCCAGCAGCACACGCAGGGGCAATACTGAAGCTTTCTTT.

The CDR3 is CASSDLQGSNTEAFF. CDR3 sequence (DNA): TGTGCCAGCAGCGATCTACAGGGATCGAACACTGAAGCTTTCTTT. The chain employs TRBV7-9 and TRBJ1-1; a weak D match, TRBD1 (6 bases). Germline lookup yields CDR1 SEHNR and CDR2 FQNEAQ (reference sequence). With 5 bases removed from V and 1 base from J, the gap between germline ends came to 14 bases. This CDR3 region has 15 residues.

This chain links TRBV28 with TRBJ1-1; 9 bases map to TRBD1. Losses at the gene ends were 8 bases for V and 7 bases for J; bases not matched to a gene: 14. This CDR3 has 15 residues. The germline gives CDR1 MDHEN, CDR2 SYDVKM. The CDR3 here is CASVEPTGGGGEAFF. In DNA, the CDR3 is TGTGCCAGCGTCGAACCGACAGGGGGAGGCGGTGAAGCTTTCTTT.

This sequence joins TRBV30 and TRBJ1-6, with D perhaps matching TRBD1 (5 bases). Germline lookup yields CDR1 GTSNPN and CDR2 SVGIG (reference sequence). The CDR3 spans 14 residues. V lost 3 bases to trimming and J lost 10 bases, with 16 bases between them. CDR3 coding DNA: TGTGCCTGGAGCATGTGGCAGGGTGGCTCACCCCTCCACTTT. Its protein is CAWSMWQGGSPLHF.

The sample holds a few counts of this clone. This chain uses TRBV9 with TRBJ1-1; 10 nucleotides align to TRBD1. V shed 4 bases and J 4 bases; nucleotides not matched to a gene: 7. CDR1 is SGDLS and CDR2 is YYNGEE in the germline V gene. The CDR3 totals 15 residues. The CDR3 here is CASSPRTGGGTEAFF. The CDR3 nucleotides are TGTGCCAGCAGCCCTCGGACAGGGGGGGGCACTGAAGCTTTCTTT.

The rearrangement uses TRBV6-1 and TRBJ2-3; 7 positions agree with TRBD1. V lost 7 bases, J lost 6 bases, and 13 bases stayed unmatched. There are 15 residues in the CDR3. Per the germline V gene, CDR1 is MNHNS and CDR2 is SASEGT. The CDR3 spells CASTQRTGPPDTQYF. CDR3 DNA: TGTGCCAGCACCCAGAGGACAGGCCCCCCGGATACGCAGTATTTT.

The J gene is TRBJ2-5, the V gene TRBV7-3; D is unresolved. The germline V gene has CDR1 SGHTA and CDR2 FQGTGA. The CDR3 loop spans 13 amino acids. Trimming removed 1 base at V and 6 bases at J, with 9 bases between. This CDR3 reads CASSLSGDQTQYF. The CDR3, as DNA: TGTGCCAGCAGCTTAAGCGGAGACCAGACCCAGTACTTC.

V gene TRBV28 combines with J gene TRBJ2-1, with 9 bases fitting TRBD1. Germline assignment: CDR1 MDHEN and CDR2 SYDVKM. The CDR3 length is 15 residues. V lost 7 bases and J lost 7; bases outside the gene matches: 11. The CDR3 nucleotides are TGTGCCAGCAAACCTACCGGGACAGGGACAAATGAGCAGTTCTTC. Its protein product is CASKPTGTGTNEQFF.

The V gene is TRBV18, the J gene TRBJ1-1, with 9 nucleotides matching TRBD1. Germline CDR1 KGHSH, CDR2 LQKENI. After removal of 0 bases from V and 6 bases from J, the junction contained 8 bases not matched to a gene. This CDR3 region has 16 residues. For the CDR3, the DNA is TGTGCCAGCTCACCACCAGGACAGGGGCGTATCGCTGAAGCTTTCTTT. As protein: CASSPPGQGRIAEAFF.

This chain connects TRBV6-5 to TRBJ2-6; D remains ambiguous. There are 16 residues in the CDR3. Per germline, CDR1 MNHEY and CDR2 SVGAGI. V shed 2 bases and J shed 2 bases, with 10 bases lying between them. CDR3 coding DNA: TGTGCCAGCAGTTACACGACTGGTACTGGGGCCAACGTCCTGACTTTC. Residues: CASSYTTGTGANVLTF.